These 31 T cell receptor beta chains share one sample of origin, sequenced in a study of beta chain features in type 1 diabetes. General study results and limits: Shorter TCRB CDR3s, moderately but significantly so, marked every one of the four CD4+ subsets in Type 1 diabetes patients.

Expressed TCRB transcripts were sequenced because the isolated RNA had all been reverse transcribed beforehand. Sequencing was performed with immunoSEQ multiplex PCR; in TCRdb, only in-frame clones are kept and a portion is missing. The repertoire holds around 25,000 clones, with roughly 69% as singletons. For these receptors, no antigen is known. The sample was Tregs from blood. These receptors were collected from a man between 18 and 35 years old with type 1 diabetes.

This clone showed up just a few times. This rearrangement joins TRBV28 to TRBJ1-1, with TRBD1 identical over 10 bases. The CDR3 length is 17 residues. J lost 4 bases, V lost 5 bases, and 13 bases had no gene match. Germline V gene lookup returns CDR1 MDHEN and CDR2 SYDVKM. The DNA for the CDR3 is TGTGCCAGCAGTACTGTTAAACGGGACAGGGGCGGCACTGAAGCTTTCTTT. Translation gives CASSTVKRDRGGTEAFF.

V and J are TRBV27 and TRBJ2-7; D might be TRBD1 (5 bases). V was clipped by 8 bases and J by 4 bases, with 15 bases between them. The germline CDR1 and CDR2 sequences are MNHEY and SMNVEV (reference sequence). The CDR3 is 13 residues long. The DNA for the CDR3 is TGTGCCAGCGGGCGAGGACACGTATACGAGCAGTACTTC. Residues: CASGRGHVYEQYF.

The genes are TRBV5-1 and TRBJ2-5; maybe TRBD2 (5 bases). The CDR3 runs 12 residues. CDR1 is SGHRS, CDR2 YFSETQ, per germline. V gave up 4 bases and J gave up 11 bases, with 15 bases separating them. CDR3 in amino acids: CASSREAAEQYF. The CDR3 DNA reads as TGCGCCAGCAGCCGGGAAGCGGCTGAGCAGTACTTC. Using reference TRBV5-1 and TRBJ2-5 for the parts outside the CDR3, the full variable domain is KAGVTQTPRYLIKTRGQQVTLSCSPISGHRSVSWYQQTPGQGLQFLFEYFSETQRNKGNFPGRFSGRQFSNSRSEMNVSTLELGDSALYLCASSREAAEQYFGPGTRLLVL.

The rearrangement uses TRBV5-1 and TRBJ2-7; the D gene is possibly TRBD2 (6 bases). This CDR3 is 15 amino acids long. With 7 bases removed from V and 1 base from J, the gap between germline ends came to 18 bases. CDR1 is SGHRS, CDR2 YFSETQ, per germline. This CDR3 reads CASFPSEGLSYEQYF. In DNA form, the CDR3 reads TGCGCCAGCTTCCCTAGCGAAGGTTTATCCTACGAGCAGTACTTC.

The chain carries TRBV7-2 and TRBJ2-7; D perhaps matches TRBD2 (5 bases). The CDR3 is made up of 14 amino acids. Per germline, CDR1 SGHTA and CDR2 FQGNSA. With 1 base removed from V and 1 base from J, the gap between germline ends came to 8 bases. The CDR3 reads CASSLVRASYEQYF. In DNA form, the CDR3 reads TGTGCCAGCAGCTTAGTGAGGGCTTCCTACGAGCAGTACTTC.

This clone has a handful of counts. The CDR3: CASSPFLGRQETQYF. Written as DNA, the CDR3 is TGTGCCAGCAGCCCCTTTTTGGGGAGGCAAGAGACCCAGTACTTC. This chain links TRBV6-5 with TRBJ2-5; tentative D call: TRBD2 (6 bases). The CDR3 extends over 15 amino acids. The V gene lost 6 bases and the J gene lost 2 bases, with 16 bases spanning the gap. Germline-derived CDR1 and CDR2 are MNHEY and SVGAGI.

The chain links TRBV7-2 to TRBJ2-5, with D unclear. The CDR3 extends over 11 amino acids. CDR1 and CDR2 from the germline V gene are SGHTA and FQGNSA. Trimming removed 7 bases from V and 4 bases from J, with 7 bases in between. The CDR3 DNA sequence: TGTGCCAGCACCTCCGGAGAGACCCAGTACTTC. Translation gives CASTSGETQYF.

This clone was seen a handful of times. The chain carries TRBV7-9 and TRBJ2-3; D is ambiguous. The V end was cut by 3 bases, the J end by 6 bases, with 19 bases between. From germline, CDR1 is SEHNR and CDR2 FQNEAQ (reference sequence). The CDR3 has 16 residues. The CDR3 reads CASSLRRQASTDTQYF. Here the CDR3 DNA reads TGTGCCAGCAGCTTGCGACGCCAGGCTTCGACGGATACGCAGTATTTT.

The genes are TRBV6-6 and TRBJ2-7; TRBD1 matches 10 bases. V lost 5 bases to trimming and J lost 4 bases; unmatched junction nucleotides: 8. The CDR3 loop spans 15 amino acids. CDR1 MNHNY and CDR2 SVGAGI come from the germline V gene (reference sequence). The CDR3 DNA reads TGTGCCAGCAGTGATACCGGGACAGGGGAGTACGAGCAGTACTTC. Protein sequence: CASSDTGTGEYEQYF.

The V call is TRBV7-2, the J call TRBJ2-1, with D possibly TRBD2 on 6 matching bases. Trimming cost V 5 bases and J 2 bases, with 16 bases left between them. The CDR3 extends over 16 amino acids. Germline loops: CDR1 SGHTA, CDR2 FQGNSA. The CDR3: CASSESYGGAYNEQFF. CDR3 DNA: TGTGCCAGCAGCGAATCCTATGGCGGGGCCTACAATGAGCAGTTCTTC.

The CDR3 region is CASSYSGLDRNEQYF. CDR3 nucleotides: TGTGCCAGCAGTTATAGTGGTTTGGACAGAAACGAGCAGTACTTC. The chain combines TRBV6-5 with TRBJ2-7; possibly TRBD1 for D (6 bases). Germline loops: CDR1 MNHEY, CDR2 SVGAGI. CDR3 length equals 15 residues. V lost 3 bases to trimming and J lost 5 bases, with 17 bases between them.

This clone showed up just a few times. V is TRBV6-1 and J is TRBJ1-1, with D possibly being TRBD1 (6 bases). The V gene lost 7 bases and the J gene lost 7 bases, with 16 bases spanning the gap. CDR1 and CDR2 (germline): MNHNS, SASEGT. The CDR3 is 13 amino acids. The CDR3 bases are TGTGCCAGCAAATACTTGGGGGCCCTTGAAGCTTTCTTT. It translates to CASKYLGALEAFF.

The chain joins TRBV15 to TRBJ1-1; 7 positions agree with TRBD1. In germline, CDR1 is LNHNV, CDR2 YYDKDF (reference sequence). The V segment lost 5 bases and the J segment 5 bases; nucleotides outside the gene matches: 11. The length of the CDR3 is 15 residues. DNA for the CDR3: TGTGCCACCAGCCCATGGGAAGGGGGCGTAACTGAAGCTTTCTTT. This gives the protein CATSPWEGGVTEAFF.

This clone has more than one count but fewer than ten. The rearrangement joins TRBV5-4 to TRBJ2-3; 10 nucleotides match TRBD1. V lost 4 bases, J lost 2 bases, and 7 bases stayed unmatched. The CDR3 covers 16 residues. Germline CDR1 reads SGHNT; CDR2 reads YYREEE (reference sequence). CDR3 region: CASSTGQGVLTDTQYF. The CDR3, as DNA: TGTGCCAGCAGCACCGGACAGGGGGTCCTCACAGATACGCAGTATTTT.

The V call is TRBV7-2, the J call TRBJ1-1; D ambiguous. Per germline, CDR1 SGHTA and CDR2 FQGNSA. CDR3 length: 14 amino acids. With 5 bases removed from V and 4 bases from J, the gap between germline ends came to 14 bases. The CDR3 sequence: CASSPEVRVTEAFF. The CDR3 DNA sequence: TGTGCCAGCAGCCCCGAGGTGCGGGTCACTGAAGCTTTCTTT.

The CDR3 sequence is CASRTSGTAIYEQYF. The CDR3 DNA reads TGTGCCAGCAGGACCTCCGGGACAGCAATCTACGAGCAGTACTTC. The gene calls are TRBV28 and TRBJ2-7; 7 nucleotides align to TRBD1. This CDR3 has 15 amino acids. The V gene's germline CDR1 is MDHEN and CDR2 SYDVKM. Germline trimming cut 6 bases from V and 3 bases from J; bases unmatched to any gene: 11.

The rearrangement joins TRBV5-1 to TRBJ2-3, with TRBD2 matching over 9 bases. Germline trimming cut 6 bases from V and 3 bases from J; bases unmatched to any gene: 8. The V gene's germline CDR1 is SGHRS and CDR2 YFSETQ. This CDR3 comprises 15 residues. The CDR3 nucleotides read TGCGCCAGCATGGTAGCGGGGGTTGGAACAGATACGCAGTATTTT. This encodes CASMVAGVGTDTQYF.

The chain carries TRBV12-2 and TRBJ1-1; the table's D call, TRBD1, was not checked against the DNA. TRBV12-2 constitutes a pseudogene. This CDR3 spans 15 amino acids. The CDR3 DNA follows: TGTGCAAGTTTAAACTCGGGACACCTGAACACTGAAGCTTTCTTT. Protein: CASLNSGHLNTEAFF.

V is TRBV2 and J is TRBJ1-1, with 7 bases matching TRBD1. Per the germline V gene, CDR1 is SNHLY and CDR2 is FYNNEI. The CDR3 loop spans 14 amino acids. The ends lost 10 bases at V and 4 bases at J; junction bases unmatched: 12. In DNA form, the CDR3 reads TGTGCCACCCCTGGGAGGCAGGGGGGCACTGAAGCTTTCTTT. Protein: CATPGRQGGTEAFF. The full variable domain, in which reference TRBV2 and TRBJ1-1 provide the parts outside the CDR3, is EPEVTQTPSHQVTQMGQEVILRCVPISNHLYFYWYRQILGQKVEFLVSFYNNEISEKSEIFDDQFSVERPDGSNFTLKIRSTKLEDSAMYFCATPGRQGGTEAFFGQGTRLTVV.

The rearrangement uses TRBV2 and TRBJ1-5, with 7 bases matching TRBD1. Germline-derived CDR1 and CDR2 are SNHLY and FYNNEI. Trimming at V came to 1 base and at J to 6 bases, leaving 6 bases not matched to a gene. This CDR3 comprises 15 residues. The CDR3 reads CASSEEGGASQPQHF. Written as DNA, the CDR3 is TGTGCCAGCAGTGAAGAAGGGGGCGCGAGTCAGCCCCAGCATTTT.

The rearrangement uses TRBV5-1 and TRBJ2-1, with TRBD2 matching over 8 bases. The CDR3 has 12 residues. J gave up 6 bases and V 6 bases, and 2 bases lay outside the gene matches. Per germline, CDR1 SGHRS and CDR2 YFSETQ. The DNA of the CDR3 is TGCGCCAGCACCCGGGGGGGCAATGAGCAGTTCTTC. Translation: CASTRGGNEQFF.

V usage is TRBV6-5 and J usage is TRBJ2-7, with D perhaps matching TRBD2 (6 bases). This CDR3 has 13 amino acids. Between the trimmed V and J ends, which lost 8 bases and 0 bases, there was a span of 11 bases. Germline V gives CDR1 MNHEY, CDR2 SVGAGI. CDR3 coding DNA: TGTGCCAGCCGAGGAGGGATCTCCTACGAGCAGTACTTC. Residues: CASRGGISYEQYF.

The chain links TRBV25-1 to TRBJ2-5; 7 bases are a match to TRBD2. Germline values: CDR1 MGHDK, CDR2 SYGVNS. The V and J ends lost 2 bases and 6 bases, in that order; junction bases with no gene match: 15. This CDR3 has 17 amino acids. The CDR3 DNA sequence: TGTGCCAGCAGTGAACCCTGGTCCGCGGGAGTAGGGAAGACCCAGTACTTC. It yields the protein CASSEPWSAGVGKTQYF. The whole variable domain, filled in from reference TRBV25-1 and TRBJ2-5, reads EADIYQTPRYLVIGTGKKITLECSQTMGHDKMYWYQQDPGMELHLIHYSYGVNSTEKGDLSSESTVSRIRTEHFPLTLESARPSHTSQYLCASSEPWSAGVGKTQYFGPGTRLLVL.

This clone was seen a few times. The CDR3 nucleotides are TGTGCCAGCAGCTGGCGGGGGGGAGATACGCAGTATTTT. Encoded protein: CASSWRGGDTQYF. The chain employs TRBV7-2 and TRBJ2-3; 9 nucleotides agree with TRBD2. V was pared by 4 bases and J by 5 bases, with 1 base of the junction left unmatched. Germline CDR1 reads SGHTA; CDR2 reads FQGNSA. This CDR3 has 13 amino acids.

This chain joins TRBV28 and TRBJ2-1; D may be TRBD2 (6 bases). The V gene lost 11 bases and the J gene lost 3 bases, with 14 bases spanning the gap. Germline V lookup: CDR1 MDHEN, CDR2 SYDVKM. This CDR3 has 13 residues. DNA for the CDR3: TGTGCCGCCCAGGAGGGAGGCTACAATGAGCAGTTCTTC. Amino acid sequence: CAAQEGGYNEQFF.

The V gene is TRBV5-5, the J gene TRBJ2-3, with 7 bases fitting TRBD2. The trim removed 1 base at V and 3 bases at J, leaving 5 bases unmatched. The CDR3 contains 15 residues. Germline CDR1 SGHKS, CDR2 YYEKEE (reference sequence). The DNA of the CDR3 is TGTGCCAGCAGCTTGTCCGGGAGGTATACAGATACGCAGTATTTT. It yields the protein CASSLSGRYTDTQYF.

The chain combines TRBV7-2 with TRBJ2-3, with TRBD2 matching 9 bases. Germline CDR1 SGHTA, CDR2 FQGNSA. The CDR3 runs 17 residues. The junction had 18 bases not matched to a gene; V was cut back by 6 bases and J by 8 bases. Here the CDR3 DNA reads TGTGCCAGCAGGGGACCCGGGACTAGCTTCGTTCCCGGTACGCAGTATTTT. Translating gives CASRGPGTSFVPGTQYF.

V gene TRBV18 combines with J gene TRBJ1-2; 9 nucleotides line up with TRBD1. J lost 8 bases, V lost 2 bases, and 6 bases had no gene match. CDR3 size: 14 residues. In germline, CDR1 is KGHSH, CDR2 LQKENI. The CDR3 coding sequence is TGTGCCAGCTCACCAGGGGGACAGGGTCGCGGCTACACCTTC. Residues: CASSPGGQGRGYTF. The full variable domain, in which reference TRBV18 and TRBJ1-2 provide the parts outside the CDR3, is NAGVMQNPRHLVRRRGQEARLRCSPMKGHSHVYWYRQLPEEGLKFMVYLQKENIIDESGMPKERFSAEFPKEGPSILRIQQVVRGDSAAYFCASSPGGQGRGYTFGSGTRLTVV.

The genes are TRBV27 and TRBJ1-6, with 10 bases fitting TRBD1. CDR1 is MNHEY and CDR2 is SMNVEV in the germline V gene (reference sequence). The CDR3 totals 19 residues. Germline trimming cut 0 bases from V and 10 bases from J; bases unmatched to any gene: 15. DNA of the CDR3: TGTGCCAGCAGTTTATCGACATTGGGACAGGGGACGAGGAAGTCACCCCTCCACTTT. It specifies CASSLSTLGQGTRKSPLHF.

In its sample, this clone was seen a few times. The CDR3 sequence is CASSVSGTEAFF. The CDR3 DNA is TGTGCCAGCAGCGTTTCGGGCACTGAAGCTTTCTTT. This rearrangement joins TRBV5-6 to TRBJ1-1; D uncertain. V was shortened by 4 bases and J by 4 bases, with 8 bases between the two germline ends. Germline V gene data show CDR1 as SGHDT and CDR2 as YYEEEE. This CDR3 has 12 amino acids.

The chain employs TRBV5-1 and TRBJ2-1, with 10 bases identical to TRBD2. Germline-derived CDR1 and CDR2 are SGHRS and YFSETQ. The CDR3 is 18 residues long. J was trimmed by 3 bases and V by 4 bases; bases with no gene match: 13. CDR3 nucleotide sequence: TGCGCCAGCAGCCCGCGACGCCTACTAGCGGGAAACTACAATGAGCAGTTCTTC. It translates to CASSPRRLLAGNYNEQFF.